This T cell receptor beta chain emerged from a study of T cells in Graves' hyperthyroidism and ophthalmopathy. Trimming removed 6 bases at V and 1 base at J, with 9 bases between. Germline CDR1 SQVTM, CDR2 ANQGSEA. CDR3 length equals 12 residues. This clonotype showed up many times. TCR beta CDR3 region amplification was performed from RNA transcripts. The HTBI set primed first-round TCR CDR3 RT-PCR. Each CDR3 protein gets one entry after TCRdb re-called the multiplex PCR reads with MiXCR. The table shows 650,000 to 800,000 distinct CDR3 sequences, with 45% occurring only once. The chain couples TRBV29-1 to TRBJ1-1; TRBD1 might be the D (5 bases). The sample was peripheral blood or thyroid tissue (not recorded which). The TCR comes from an adult man with Graves' disease, either hyperthyroidism or ophthalmopathy (not recorded which). CDR3 sequence (DNA): TGCAGCGTGGGGACTGGGAACACTGAAGCTTTCTTT. Its protein product is CSVGTGNTEAFF.